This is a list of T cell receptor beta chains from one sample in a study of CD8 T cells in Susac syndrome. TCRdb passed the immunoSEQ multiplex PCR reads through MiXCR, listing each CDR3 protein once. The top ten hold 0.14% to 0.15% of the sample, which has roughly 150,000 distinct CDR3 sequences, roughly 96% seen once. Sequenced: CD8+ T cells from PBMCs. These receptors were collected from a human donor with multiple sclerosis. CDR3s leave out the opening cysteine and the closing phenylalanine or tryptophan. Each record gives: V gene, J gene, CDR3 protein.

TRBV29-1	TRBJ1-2	SVGPEGYT
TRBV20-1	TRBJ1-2	SAKDSYGYT
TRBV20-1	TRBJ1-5	SVRPEGQPQH
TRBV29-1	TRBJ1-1	SALGGEATEAF
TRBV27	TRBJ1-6	ASRRYYNSPLH
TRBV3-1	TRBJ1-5	ASSHGDNHPQPQH
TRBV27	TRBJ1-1	ASSLGTGYEAF
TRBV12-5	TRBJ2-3	ASGLAGTGSTDTQY
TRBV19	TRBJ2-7	ASSMVSGSYEQY
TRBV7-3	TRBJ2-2	ASSLTPGQGWTGELF
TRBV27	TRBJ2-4	ASSWQGAKNIQY
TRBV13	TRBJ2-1	ASSFGGGASEQF
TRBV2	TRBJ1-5	ASTMEREWDLDQPQH
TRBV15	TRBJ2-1	ATSWKGGLSSYNEQF
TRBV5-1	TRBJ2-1	ASKLGTQQTGEQF
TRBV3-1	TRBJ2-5	ASSPTGQETQY